Listed below are T cell receptor beta chains from one sample, sequenced in a study of CD4+ T cells in melanoma. Profiling relied on immunoSEQ multiplex PCR, and the TCRdb table lists in-frame clones only, not all of them. This sample has some 12,000 clones, with about 70% found just once. The sample comprised cells from a culture (not recorded whether cultured in vitro). The receptor source for this set is a human donor with melanoma. CDR3s leave out the opening cysteine and the closing phenylalanine or tryptophan. Each record gives: D gene, V gene, clone size, J gene, CDR3 protein. The D gene is left open where the match is weak. The size of a clone is reported for some rows only, either as once, few or many, or as a class for expanded clones.

D gene: TRBD2
V gene: TRBV4-1
clone size: .
J gene: TRBJ2-5
CDR3 protein: ASSHGGGLAQKETQY

D gene: .
V gene: TRBV13
clone size: once
J gene: TRBJ2-6
CDR3 protein: ASSLVSGANVLT

D gene: .
V gene: TRBV6-1
clone size: .
J gene: TRBJ2-3
CDR3 protein: ATGWARGDTQY

D gene: .
V gene: TRBV10-3
clone size: .
J gene: TRBJ2-4
CDR3 protein: AISEDEVAFGLAKNIQY

D gene: .
V gene: TRBV2
clone size: once
J gene: TRBJ1-1
CDR3 protein: ASSELGGDLIEAF

D gene: .
V gene: TRBV6-5
clone size: .
J gene: TRBJ1-2
CDR3 protein: ASSSNRDYGYT

D gene: .
V gene: TRBV18
clone size: .
J gene: TRBJ1-6
CDR3 protein: ASSSNRPENSPLH

D gene: .
V gene: TRBV5-1
clone size: .
J gene: TRBJ1-4
CDR3 protein: ASSTGTTNEKLF

D gene: TRBD1
V gene: TRBV13
clone size: .
J gene: TRBJ1-1
CDR3 protein: ASSLRDRAFTEAF

D gene: .
V gene: TRBV7-9
clone size: .
J gene: TRBJ1-1
CDR3 protein: ASVQKLNTEAF